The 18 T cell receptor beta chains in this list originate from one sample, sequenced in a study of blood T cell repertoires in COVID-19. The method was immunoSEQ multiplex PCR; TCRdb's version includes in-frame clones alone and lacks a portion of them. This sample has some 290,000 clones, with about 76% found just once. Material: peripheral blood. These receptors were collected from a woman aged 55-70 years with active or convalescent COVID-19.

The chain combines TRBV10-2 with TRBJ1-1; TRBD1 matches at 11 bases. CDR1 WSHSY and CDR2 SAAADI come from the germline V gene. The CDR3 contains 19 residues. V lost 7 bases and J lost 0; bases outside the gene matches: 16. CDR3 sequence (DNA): TGCGCCAGCACCCCGGGACAGGGGGTTCCTCTAGTTATGAACACTGAAGCTTTCTTT. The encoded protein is CASTPGQGVPLVMNTEAFF.

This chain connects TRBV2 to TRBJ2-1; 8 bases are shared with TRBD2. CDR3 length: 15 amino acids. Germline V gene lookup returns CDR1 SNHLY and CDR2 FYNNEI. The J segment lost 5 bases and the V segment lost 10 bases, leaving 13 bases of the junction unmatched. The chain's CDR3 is CAIQLAGGKDNEQFF. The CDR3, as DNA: TGTGCCATCCAGCTAGCGGGCGGTAAGGACAATGAGCAGTTCTTC.

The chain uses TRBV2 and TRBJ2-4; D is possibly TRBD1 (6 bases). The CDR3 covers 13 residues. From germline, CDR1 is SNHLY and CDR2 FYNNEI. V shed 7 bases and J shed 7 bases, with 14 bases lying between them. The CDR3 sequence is CASTAGERNIQYF. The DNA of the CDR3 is TGTGCCAGCACTGCAGGGGAGAGGAACATTCAGTACTTC.

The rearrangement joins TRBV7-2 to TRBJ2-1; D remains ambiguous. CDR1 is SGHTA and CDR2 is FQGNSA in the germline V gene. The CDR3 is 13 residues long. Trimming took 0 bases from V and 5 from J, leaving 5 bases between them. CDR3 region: CASSLAADNEQFF. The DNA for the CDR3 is TGTGCCAGCAGCTTAGCGGCGGACAATGAGCAGTTCTTC.

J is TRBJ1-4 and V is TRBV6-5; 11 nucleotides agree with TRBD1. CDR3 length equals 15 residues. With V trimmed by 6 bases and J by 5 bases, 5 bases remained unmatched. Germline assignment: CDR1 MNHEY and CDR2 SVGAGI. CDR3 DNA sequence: TGTGCCAGCAGGGCCTGGGACAGGGGGAATGAAAAACTGTTTTTT. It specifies CASRAWDRGNEKLFF.

The CDR3 protein is CAISPSRGQETQYF. The CDR3 DNA is TGTGCCATCAGCCCTTCTCGCGGCCAAGAGACCCAGTACTTC. The V and J genes are TRBV10-3 and TRBJ2-5; D not certain. Germline V lookup: CDR1 ENHRY, CDR2 SYGVKD. The CDR3 consists of 14 residues. Trimming removed 6 bases from V and 1 base from J, with 12 bases in between.

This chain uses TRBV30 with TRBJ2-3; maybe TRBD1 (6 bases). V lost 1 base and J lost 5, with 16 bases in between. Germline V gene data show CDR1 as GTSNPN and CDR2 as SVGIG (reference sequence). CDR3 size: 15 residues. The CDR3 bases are TGTGCCTGGAGTGGGCCTAGCCTGACAGGAGATACGCAGTATTTT. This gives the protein CAWSGPSLTGDTQYF.

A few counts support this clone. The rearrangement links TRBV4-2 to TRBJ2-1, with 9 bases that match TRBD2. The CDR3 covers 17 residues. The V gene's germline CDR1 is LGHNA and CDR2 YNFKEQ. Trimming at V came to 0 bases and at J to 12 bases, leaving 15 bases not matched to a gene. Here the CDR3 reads CASSQDAQSGGSVGQFF. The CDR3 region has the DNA TGTGCCAGCAGCCAAGATGCCCAGAGCGGGGGGAGTGTCGGGCAGTTCTTC.

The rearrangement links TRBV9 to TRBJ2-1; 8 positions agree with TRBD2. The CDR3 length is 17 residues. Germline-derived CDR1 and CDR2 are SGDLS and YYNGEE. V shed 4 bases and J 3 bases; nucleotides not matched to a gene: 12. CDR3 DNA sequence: TGTGCCAGCAGCACCCGGGATACGGGGGGGCTCTACAATGAGCAGTTCTTC. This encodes CASSTRDTGGLYNEQFF.

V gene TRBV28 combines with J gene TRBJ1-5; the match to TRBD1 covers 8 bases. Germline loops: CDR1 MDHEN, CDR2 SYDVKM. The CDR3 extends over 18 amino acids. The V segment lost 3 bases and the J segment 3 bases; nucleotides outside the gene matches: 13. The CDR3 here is CASSLRAGGTWSNQPQHF. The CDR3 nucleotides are TGTGCCAGCAGTTTGAGGGCAGGGGGCACCTGGTCCAATCAGCCCCAGCATTTT.

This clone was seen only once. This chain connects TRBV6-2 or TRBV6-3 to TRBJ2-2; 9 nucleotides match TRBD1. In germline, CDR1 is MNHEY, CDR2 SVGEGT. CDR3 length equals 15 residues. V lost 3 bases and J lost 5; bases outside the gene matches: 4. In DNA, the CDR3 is TGTGCCAGCAGTTATTATGGACAGGGGACCGGGGAGCTGTTTTTT. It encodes CASSYYGQGTGELFF.

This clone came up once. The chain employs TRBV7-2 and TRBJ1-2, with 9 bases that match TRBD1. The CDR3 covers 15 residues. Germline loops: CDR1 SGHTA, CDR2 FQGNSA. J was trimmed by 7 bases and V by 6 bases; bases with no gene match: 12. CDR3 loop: CASSRRDRVVSGYTF. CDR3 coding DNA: TGTGCCAGCAGTCGACGGGACAGGGTAGTGAGTGGCTACACCTTC.

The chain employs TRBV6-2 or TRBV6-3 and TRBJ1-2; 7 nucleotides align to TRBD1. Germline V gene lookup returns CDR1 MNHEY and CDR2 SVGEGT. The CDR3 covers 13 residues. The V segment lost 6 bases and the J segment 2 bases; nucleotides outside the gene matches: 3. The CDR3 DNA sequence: TGTGCCAGCAGCCCGGGACAGAACTATGGCTACACCTTC. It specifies CASSPGQNYGYTF.

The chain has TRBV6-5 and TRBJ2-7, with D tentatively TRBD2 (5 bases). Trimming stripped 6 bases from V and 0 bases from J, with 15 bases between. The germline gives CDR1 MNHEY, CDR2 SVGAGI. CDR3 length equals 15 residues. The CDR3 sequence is CASSRGARPSYEQYF. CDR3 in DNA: TGTGCCAGCAGCCGGGGAGCGCGACCCTCCTACGAGCAGTACTTC.

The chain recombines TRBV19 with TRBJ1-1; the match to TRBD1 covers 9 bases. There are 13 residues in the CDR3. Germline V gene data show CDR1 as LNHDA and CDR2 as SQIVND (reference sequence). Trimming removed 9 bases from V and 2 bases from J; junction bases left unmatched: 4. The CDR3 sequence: CASRDRANTEAFF. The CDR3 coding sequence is TGTGCCAGCCGGGACAGGGCTAACACTGAAGCTTTCTTT.

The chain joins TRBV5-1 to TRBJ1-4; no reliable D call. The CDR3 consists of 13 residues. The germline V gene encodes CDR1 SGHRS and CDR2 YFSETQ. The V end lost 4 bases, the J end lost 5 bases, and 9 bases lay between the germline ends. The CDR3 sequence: CASSAERNEKLFF. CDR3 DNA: TGCGCCAGCAGCGCGGAGCGGAATGAAAAACTGTTTTTT.

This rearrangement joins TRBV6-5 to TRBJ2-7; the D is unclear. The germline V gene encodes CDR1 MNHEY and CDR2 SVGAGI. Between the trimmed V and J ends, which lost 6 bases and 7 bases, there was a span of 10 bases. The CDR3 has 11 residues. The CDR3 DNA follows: TGTGCCAGCAGCTCCCTTTCGGAGCAGTACTTC. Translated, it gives CASSSLSEQYF.

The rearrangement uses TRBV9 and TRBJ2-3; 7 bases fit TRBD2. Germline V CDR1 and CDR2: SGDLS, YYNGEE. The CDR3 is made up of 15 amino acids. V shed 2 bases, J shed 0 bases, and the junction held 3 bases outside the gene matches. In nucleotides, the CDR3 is TGTGCCAGCAGCGTTACGCGGGAGAGCACAGATACGCAGTATTTT. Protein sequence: CASSVTRESTDTQYF.